Following are 10 T cell receptor beta chains from one sample sequenced in a study of human T cells and chemical hapten exposure. TCRdb reprocessed the RACE reads with MiXCR, giving one entry per CDR3 protein. The repertoire has some 90,000 distinct CDR3 sequences, 7.5% to 9.5% of them found once; the top ten carry 2.5% to 3%. Time point of the sample: pre-sensitization, week 0. Noted treatment: therapeutic diphenylcyclopropenone sensitization with weekly scalp DPC. The source material was whole blood, sampled in connection with sensitization to the hapten diphenylcyclopropenone (DPC). The receptors here all came from a man aged 35-49 years with alopecia areata. Some clones in this sample may be carry-over from other donors' samples.

This clonotype showed up just a few times. The J gene is TRBJ1-1, the V gene TRBV29-1; D is ambiguous. The germline gives CDR1 SQVTM, CDR2 ANQGSEA. There are 12 residues in the CDR3. V was trimmed by 3 bases and J by 1 base, leaving 6 bases between them. CDR3 sequence reads: CSVEYKNTEAFF. CDR3 sequence (DNA): TGCAGCGTTGAGTACAAGAACACTGAAGCTTTCTTT.

The rearrangement joins TRBV6-6 to TRBJ1-1; D unclear. Trimming removed 0 bases at V and 1 base at J, with 9 bases between. This CDR3 is built from 15 residues. Germline CDR1 and CDR2: MNHNY and SVGAGI (reference sequence). In DNA, the CDR3 is TGTGCCAGCAGTTACTCCAAGACACCGAACACTGAAGCTTTCTTT. Translating gives CASSYSKTPNTEAFF.

The table lists this clonotype with many counts. This sequence joins TRBV3-1 and TRBJ1-6; the D is unclear. Germline V gene data show CDR1 as LGHDT and CDR2 as YNNKEL (reference sequence). Between the trimmed V and J ends, which lost 2 bases and 5 bases, there was a span of 10 bases. This CDR3 region has 15 residues. The CDR3 nucleotides are TGTGCCAGCAGCCAACAAGGGAACGATAATTCACCCCTCCACTTT. Translated: CASSQQGNDNSPLHF.

This clonotype appeared many times. The chain uses TRBV5-6 and TRBJ1-2; TRBD1 aligns across 7 bases. The germline V gene has CDR1 SGHDT and CDR2 YYEEEE. V dropped 8 bases and J dropped 1; count of bases not matched to a gene: 5. The CDR3 spans 13 residues. The CDR3 sequence: CASWTGLNYGYTF. In nucleotides, the CDR3 is TGTGCCAGTTGGACAGGCCTTAACTATGGCTACACCTTC.

This clonotype came up a few times. V gene TRBV20-1 combines with J gene TRBJ2-1; 7 nucleotides match TRBD1. V lost 7 bases and J lost 1; bases outside the gene matches: 7. Germline V gene data show CDR1 as DFQATT and CDR2 as SNEGSKA (reference sequence). The CDR3 loop spans 14 amino acids. This CDR3 reads CSGDRTGSYNEQFF. Here the CDR3 DNA reads TGCAGTGGGGATCGGACAGGTTCCTACAATGAGCAGTTCTTC.

As to this clonotype: Since a much larger clone is just one base distant, this may be a read error. V usage is TRBV11-3 and J usage is TRBJ2-5, with D possibly matching TRBD1 (6 bases). Germline CDR1 SGHNT, CDR2 YENEEA. V was clipped by 6 bases and J by 6 bases, with 17 bases between them. This CDR3 has 14 amino acids. CDR3 in amino acids: CASSPGGQQKTQYF. In DNA form, the CDR3 reads TGTGCCAGCAGTCCTGGCGGACAGCAAAAGACCCAGTACTTC.

Many counts were recorded for this clonotype. The chain has TRBV6-6 and TRBJ2-7; D is possibly TRBD1 (6 bases). The germline V gene encodes CDR1 MNHNY and CDR2 SVGAGI (reference sequence). V lost 7 bases and J lost 4, with 14 bases in between. The CDR3 is 13 residues long. The CDR3 DNA is TGTGCCAGCAAAATTGGGACAACATACGAGCAGTACGTC. As protein: CASKIGTTYEQYV.

There are a few counts of this clonotype. The V gene is TRBV27, the J gene TRBJ1-2, with D perhaps matching TRBD1 (6 bases). CDR3 length equals 14 residues. Looked up from germline, CDR1 is MNHEY and CDR2 is SMNVEV (reference sequence). V lost 5 bases, J lost 4 bases, and 14 bases lay in between. CDR3 coding DNA: TGTGCCAGCAGTCGTCAGACAGGAACCTATGGCTACACCTTC. Protein sequence: CASSRQTGTYGYTF.

V is TRBV7-3 and J is TRBJ1-5; D ambiguous. Germline lookup yields CDR1 SGHTA and CDR2 FQGTGA. V was pared by 9 bases and J by 7 bases, with 13 bases between. The CDR3 is 12 amino acids. The CDR3 DNA follows: TGTGCCAGTTTCATCACGAGGCAGCCCCAGCATTTT. Amino acid sequence: CASFITRQPQHF.

This chain uses TRBV19 with TRBJ2-7; no clear D. Germline assignment: CDR1 LNHDA and CDR2 SQIVND (reference sequence). The CDR3 covers 15 residues. The V and J ends lost 0 bases and 1 base respectively, with 10 bases between them. CDR3 sequence: CASSIEKGLSYEQYF. CDR3 coding DNA: TGTGCCAGTAGTATAGAGAAAGGTCTATCCTACGAGCAGTACTTC.